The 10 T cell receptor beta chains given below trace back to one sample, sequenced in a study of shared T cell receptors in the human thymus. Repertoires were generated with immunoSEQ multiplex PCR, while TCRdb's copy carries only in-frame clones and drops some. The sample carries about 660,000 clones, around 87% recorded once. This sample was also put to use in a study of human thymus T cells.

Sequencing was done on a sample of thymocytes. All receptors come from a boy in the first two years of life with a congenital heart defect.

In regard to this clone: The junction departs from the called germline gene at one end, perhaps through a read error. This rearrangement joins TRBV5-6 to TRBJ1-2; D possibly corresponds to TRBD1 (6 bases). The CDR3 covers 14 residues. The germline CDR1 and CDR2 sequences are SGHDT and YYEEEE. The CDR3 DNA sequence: TGTGCCAGCAGCTTTTCTCCAGGGGTCTATGGCTACCCCTTC. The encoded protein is CASSFSPGVYGYPF.

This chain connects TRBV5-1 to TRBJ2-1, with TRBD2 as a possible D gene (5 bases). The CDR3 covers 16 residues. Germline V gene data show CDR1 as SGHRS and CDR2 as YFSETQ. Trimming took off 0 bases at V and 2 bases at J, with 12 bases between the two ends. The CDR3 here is CASSLVGLLTYNEQFF. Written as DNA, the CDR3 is TGCGCCAGCAGCTTGGTTGGACTTCTCACCTACAATGAGCAGTTCTTC.

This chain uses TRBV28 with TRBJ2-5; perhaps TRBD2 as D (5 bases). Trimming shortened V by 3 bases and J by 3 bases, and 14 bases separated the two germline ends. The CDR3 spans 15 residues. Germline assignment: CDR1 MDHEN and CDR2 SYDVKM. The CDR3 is CASSFRGRVEETQYF. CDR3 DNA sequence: TGTGCCAGCAGTTTTCGGGGAAGGGTTGAAGAGACCCAGTACTTC. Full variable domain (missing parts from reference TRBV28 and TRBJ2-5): DVKVTQSSRYLVKRTGEKVFLECVQDMDHENMFWYRQDPGLGLRLIYFSYDVKMKEKGDIPEGYSVSREKKERFSLILESASTNQTSMYLCASSFRGRVEETQYFGPGTRLLVL.

This CDR3 reads CASSGQGVNTQYF. CDR3 DNA sequence: TGTGCCAGCAGTGGGCAGGGTGTAAATACGCAGTATTTT. The chain has TRBV25-1 and TRBJ2-3, with TRBD1 as a possible D gene (5 bases). The V gene's germline CDR1 is MGHDK and CDR2 SYGVNS. V lost 4 bases and J lost 7, with 12 bases in between. The CDR3 runs to 13 residues.

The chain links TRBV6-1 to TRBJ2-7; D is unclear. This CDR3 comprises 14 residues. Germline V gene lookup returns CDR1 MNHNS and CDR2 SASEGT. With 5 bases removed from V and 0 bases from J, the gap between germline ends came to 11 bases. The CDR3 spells CASSIPVFSYEQYF. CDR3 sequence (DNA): TGTGCCAGCAGTATCCCGGTGTTCTCCTACGAGCAGTACTTC.

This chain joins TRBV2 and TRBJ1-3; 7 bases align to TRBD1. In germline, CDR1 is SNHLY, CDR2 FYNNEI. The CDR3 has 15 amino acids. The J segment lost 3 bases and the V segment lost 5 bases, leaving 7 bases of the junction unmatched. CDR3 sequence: CASSTTGLLGNTIYF. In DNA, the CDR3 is TGTGCCAGCAGTACGACAGGGCTGCTTGGAAACACCATATATTTT.

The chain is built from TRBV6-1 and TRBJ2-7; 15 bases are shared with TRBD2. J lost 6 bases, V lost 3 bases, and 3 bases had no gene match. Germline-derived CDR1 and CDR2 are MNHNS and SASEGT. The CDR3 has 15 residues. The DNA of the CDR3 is TGTGCCAGCAGTGAGGGGACTAGCGGGAGGTCCGAGCAGTACTTC. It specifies CASSEGTSGRSEQYF.

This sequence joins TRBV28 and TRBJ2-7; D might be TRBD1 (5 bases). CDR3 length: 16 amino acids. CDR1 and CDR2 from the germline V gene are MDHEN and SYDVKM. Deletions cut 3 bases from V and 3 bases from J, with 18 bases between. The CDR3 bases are TGTGCCAGCAGTTTCCTTGACAGCACACGACTCTACGAGCAGTACTTC. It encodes CASSFLDSTRLYEQYF.

The CDR3 region is CASSIDDVLAGPNNEQFF. The CDR3 region has the DNA TGTGCCAGTAGTATAGATGATGTGCTAGCGGGGCCTAACAATGAGCAGTTCTTC. J is TRBJ2-1 and V is TRBV19; the match to TRBD2 covers 9 bases. Germline V gene sequence: CDR1 LNHDA, CDR2 SQIVND (reference sequence). J was trimmed by 5 bases and V by 0 bases; bases with no gene match: 11. CDR3 length equals 18 residues.

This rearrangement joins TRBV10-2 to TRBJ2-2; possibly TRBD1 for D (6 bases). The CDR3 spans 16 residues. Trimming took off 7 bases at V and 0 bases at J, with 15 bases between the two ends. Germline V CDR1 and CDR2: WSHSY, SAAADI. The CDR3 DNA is TGCGCCAGCACCCAAATGGGACACCCGAACACCGGGGAGCTGTTTTTT. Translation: CASTQMGHPNTGELFF.